This T cell receptor beta chain was identified during a study of radiation and T cells in renal cell carcinoma. As for the study in general: Nephrectomy followed 15 Gy stereotactic body radiation by 4 weeks.

Germline V gene sequence: CDR1 LNHDA, CDR2 SQIVND (reference sequence). The length of the CDR3 is 14 residues. Deletions cut 5 bases from V and 6 bases from J, with 16 bases between. The repertoire was sequenced with immunoSEQ multiplex PCR; TCRdb's copy has only in-frame clones and lacks some. Among some 150,000 clones listed, approximately 86% were seen once. Time point described: blood 2 weeks post-SBRT. Treatment meaning: 15 Gy SBRT to primary tumor, nephrectomy 4 weeks later. The sequencing used blood, collected from a patient whose treatment included radiotherapy and nephrectomy. The gene calls are TRBV19 and TRBJ1-2, with TRBD1 as a possible D gene (5 bases). The source of this sequence is a woman between 50 and 59 years old with renal cell carcinoma. The CDR3 is CASSARQLRDGYTF. As DNA, the CDR3 is TGTGCCAGTAGTGCCCGACAGCTTCGGGATGGCTACACCTTC.